Below are 31 T cell receptor beta chains sequenced from a single sample in a study of tumor and adjacent non-tumor tissue in lung cancer. A modified ARM-PCR protocol with three rounds of nested PCR amplified TCRbeta. One entry per CDR3 protein, called by TCRdb with MiXCR from the multiplex PCR reads. The sample consists of about 80,000 distinct CDR3 sequences, 65% to 85% of them appearing once. This sample's RNA came from whole unsorted tissue. Distant lung tissue was collected more than 3 cm away from the tumor edge. Sequencing was carried out using distant non-tumor lung tissue. These receptors were taken from a man aged 60-69 years with non-small cell lung cancer.

CDR3 DNA sequence: TGTGCCAGCAGTCTATCCTGTAGCTCTGGGGCCAACGTCCTGACTTTC. Encoded protein: CASSLSCSSGANVLTF. V is TRBV28 and J is TRBJ2-6; D not resolved. The germline V gene has CDR1 MDHEN and CDR2 SYDVKM. V was trimmed by 5 bases and J by 0 bases, leaving 11 bases between them. This CDR3 contains 16 residues. Based on the CDR3 plus reference TRBV28 and TRBJ2-6, the full variable domain is DVKVTQSSRYLVKRTGEKVFLECVQDMDHENMFWYRQDPGLGLRLIYFSYDVKMKEKGDIPEGYSVSREKKERFSLILESASTNQTSMYLCASSLSCSSGANVLTFGAGSRLTVL.

About this clonotype: The CDR3 does not close with the conserved phenylalanine or tryptophan, likely indicating a read error. The chain recombines TRBV4-1 with TRBJ2-3; a possible D gene is TRBD1 (5 bases). V shed 2 bases and J shed 8 bases, with 17 bases lying between them. The CDR3 contains 15 residues. Germline V CDR1 and CDR2: MGHRA, YSYEKL. The CDR3 nucleotides read TGCGCCAGCAGCCAACCGTTTAAGGGGCTGGGTACGCAGTATCTT. This translates into CASSQPFKGLGTQYL.

Comment on this clonotype: This may stem from a read error, because a much larger clone lies one nucleotide away. Because the CDR3 is missing its conserved closing phenylalanine or tryptophan, this is likely a read error. The chain employs TRBV6-1 and TRBJ1-6; D unclear. With 2 bases removed from V and 9 bases from J, the gap between germline ends came to 11 bases. This CDR3 region has 14 residues. The germline CDR1 and CDR2 sequences are MNHNS and SASEGT. Written as DNA, the CDR3 is TGTGCCAGCAGTGAATCGCAGCCCCCTTCACCCCTCCACTCT. Its protein product is CASSESQPPSPLHS.

As concerns this clonotype: One end of the junction does not line up with germline, which may come from a read error. The chain has TRBV11-2 and TRBJ2-7; a possible D gene is TRBD1 (6 bases). The germline V gene encodes CDR1 SGHAT and CDR2 FQNNGV. The CDR3 sequence is 13 residues long. The CDR3 loop reads CANSFETGCEQYF. CDR3 DNA: TGTGCCAACAGCTTCGAGACAGGCTGTGAGCAGTACTTC.

The chain carries TRBV19 and TRBJ2-6; D remains unclear. Per germline, CDR1 LNHDA and CDR2 SQIVND (reference sequence). The CDR3 covers 14 residues. V was shortened by 7 bases and J by 4 bases, with 11 bases between the two germline ends. In DNA form, the CDR3 reads TGTGCCAGTAATATCAGCACAGGGGCCAACGTCCTGACTTTC. This gives the protein CASNISTGANVLTF.

Concerning this clonotype: This is likely a read error, given that the CDR3 carries no conserved phenylalanine or tryptophan at its end. No DNA is shown, since the ends of the CDR3 on it are uncertain; the CDR3 is the one TCRdb lists. The V and J genes are TRBV7-9 and TRBJ2-5; the table names TRBD2, a call not compared with the DNA. From its first to its last residue, the CDR3 has 15 amino acids. CDR1 SEHNR and CDR2 FQNEAQ come from the germline V gene (reference sequence). The CDR3 region is CASGFSTGERETQNL.

In the case of this clonotype: The junction differs from germline at one of its ends, possibly a read error. The J gene is TRBJ2-1, the V gene TRBV6-8, with TRBD2 identical over 8 bases. CDR3 length: 12 amino acids. The germline gives CDR1 MNHGY, CDR2 SAAAGT. Here the CDR3 DNA reads TGTGTCAGGACTAGCATAGCCAATGAACAGTTCTTC. Its protein is CVRTSIANEQFF.

A word on this clonotype: Just one base apart from a much larger clone, this may be a read error. The J gene is TRBJ1-5, the V gene TRBV6-1; no firm D call. The CDR3 runs 13 residues. Germline CDR1 MNHNS, CDR2 SASEGT. Trimming shortened V by 6 bases and J by 7 bases, and 13 bases separated the two germline ends. CDR3: CASSLHVRQPQHF. Written as DNA, the CDR3 is TGTGCCAGCAGCCTTCACGTTAGGCAGCCCCAGCATTTT.

Note on this clonotype: Mismatch with germline at one junction end may stem from a read error. The rearrangement uses TRBV4-3 and TRBJ2-6, with D perhaps given as TRBD1 or TRBD2 (5 bases each). This CDR3 region has 16 residues. The V gene's germline CDR1 is LGHNA and CDR2 YSLEER. DNA of the CDR3: TGCGCCAGCAGCCAAGAGGTGGTGTCCGGGGCCAACGCCCTGACTTTC. Translating it yields CASSQEVVSGANALTF.

With respect to this clonotype: Mismatch with germline at one junction end may stem from a read error. The V call is TRBV11-2, the J call TRBJ1-1, with a tentative D call TRBD1 (6 bases). The CDR3 has 14 amino acids. Germline CDR1 and CDR2: SGHAT and FQNNGV. The CDR3 here is CASIPGHQNTETFF. CDR3 DNA: TGTGCCAGCATACCGGGACATCAGAACACTGAAACTTTCTTT. The full variable domain, completed using reference TRBV11-2 and TRBJ1-1, is EAGVAQSPRYKIIEKRQSVAFWCNPISGHATLYWYQQILGQGPKLLIQFQNNGVVDDSQLPKDRFSAERLKGVDSTLKIQPAKLEDSAVYLCASIPGHQNTETFFGQGTRLTVV.

This clonotype was observed a handful of times. One end of the junction does not line up with germline, which may come from a read error. J is TRBJ1-1 and V is TRBV5-1, with unresolved D. Germline V gene lookup returns CDR1 SGHRS and CDR2 YFSETQ. This CDR3 spans 15 amino acids. The DNA of the CDR3 is TGCGCCAACAGCTTGGCGGGAGGGCTGAACACTGAAGCTTTCTTT. Translating it yields CANSLAGGLNTEAFF.

This clonotype turned up a few times. One base away lies a much larger clone, so this may be a sequencing read error. The chain carries TRBV6-1 and TRBJ2-1; no firm D call. This CDR3 has 11 amino acids. V dropped 2 bases and J dropped 8 bases, with 4 bases sitting between them. Germline CDR1 reads MNHNS; CDR2 reads SASEGT. CDR3 sequence: CASSENDEQFF. The CDR3 region has the DNA TGTGCCAGCAGTGAAAACGATGAGCAGTTCTTC.

This clonotype was observed once. A much larger clone sits a single nucleotide away, making a read error possible. V and J are TRBV5-1 and TRBJ1-1, with D unclear. The V gene's germline CDR1 is SGHRS and CDR2 YFSETQ. The CDR3 runs 12 residues. V gave up 7 bases and J gave up 7 bases, with 14 bases separating them. CDR3 DNA: TGCGCCAGCGGACCTAGTTGGAGTGAAGCTTTCTTT. Protein product: CASGPSWSEAFF.

A word on this clonotype: Sequence at one end of the junction differs from germline and may be a read error. The chain links TRBV5-1 to TRBJ1-1; D not certain. The CDR3 spans 13 residues. The germline gives CDR1 SGHRS, CDR2 YFSETQ. CDR3: CASSLTGNTEAFF. CDR3 in DNA: TGCGCCAGCAGCTTGACGGGGAACACTGAGGCTTTCTTT.

The rearrangement uses TRBV4-3 and TRBJ2-1; 9 positions agree with TRBD1. This CDR3 is built from 16 residues. V trimming: 0 bases; J trimming: 3 bases; junction bases outside the gene matches: 3. Germline V lookup: CDR1 LGHNA, CDR2 YSLEER. This CDR3 is CASSQEVTGGYNEQFF. The CDR3 nucleotides are TGCGCCAGCAGCCAAGAGGTGACAGGGGGCTACAATGAGCAGTTCTTC.

The V and J genes are TRBV6-2 or TRBV6-3 and TRBJ2-3; D is unclear. Germline V gene lookup returns CDR1 MNHEY and CDR2 SVGEGT. The CDR3 is 14 residues long. V was trimmed by 8 bases and J by 6 bases, leaving 18 bases between them. The CDR3 region has the DNA TGTGCCAGCCAGACTCACGTTTCCACGGATACGCAGTATTTT. Its protein is CASQTHVSTDTQYF.

The gene calls are TRBV28 and TRBJ2-7, with 12 nucleotides matching TRBD1. Per the germline V gene, CDR1 is MDHEN and CDR2 is SYDVKM. The CDR3 contains 15 residues. V gave up 7 bases and J gave up 13 bases; unmatched junction bases: 17. The CDR3 coding sequence is TGTGCCAGCACCCGGGGGGGACAGGGGGCCTACGAGGACTACTTC. Protein: CASTRGGQGAYEDYF.

Of note for this clonotype: This clone may be a read error of a much larger clone one base away. The chain is built from TRBV4-2 and TRBJ2-3, with unresolved D. Germline CDR1 LGHNA, CDR2 YNFKEQ. V lost 0 bases and J 10 bases, leaving 11 bases between the germline ends. The CDR3 extends over 13 amino acids. CDR3 sequence: CASSQDSRDAQYF. The CDR3 DNA sequence: TGTGCCAGCAGCCAAGATTCTAGAGACGCGCAGTATTTT.

On this clonotype: One junction end does not reproduce the germline sequence, and a read error may be involved. The chain is built from TRBV20-1 and TRBJ1-2, with unresolved D. CDR1 and CDR2 from the germline V gene are DFQATT and SNEGSKA (reference sequence). The CDR3 extends over 12 amino acids. In DNA form, the CDR3 reads TGCAATACCACCACTGGGAACTATGGCTACACATTC. Protein product: CNTTTGNYGYTF.

The V gene is TRBV5-5, the J gene TRBJ2-3; D is ambiguous. CDR1 and CDR2 (germline): SGHKS, YYEKEE (reference sequence). The CDR3 has 16 residues. The V gene lost 4 bases and the J gene lost 1 base, with 16 bases spanning the gap. Here the CDR3 reads CASSLMWVDRTDTQYF. CDR3 coding DNA: TGTGCCAGCAGCCTGATGTGGGTGGACCGCACAGATACGCAGTATTTT.

Concerning this clonotype itself: An end of the junction differs from the germline gene, which may be a read error. The chain recombines TRBV4-3 with TRBJ2-1; 7 bases align to TRBD2. CDR1 is LGHNA and CDR2 is YSLEER in the germline V gene. The CDR3 spans 15 residues. The CDR3, as DNA: TGCGCCAGCAGCCAGGTGAGAAGACTAGCCAATGAGCCGTTCTTC. This translates into CASSQVRRLANEPFF.

The chain combines TRBV20-1 with TRBJ2-7, with TRBD2 identical over 8 bases. CDR1 DFQATT and CDR2 SNEGSKA come from the germline V gene (reference sequence). This CDR3 comprises 17 residues. V was pared by 0 bases and J by 8 bases, with 18 bases of the junction left unmatched. In nucleotides, the CDR3 is TGCAGTGCTAGAGATCGAGAAGCGGGAGTGTACGGGTACAAGCAGTACTTC. This encodes CSARDREAGVYGYKQYF.

This clonotype was recorded many times. This rearrangement joins TRBV20-1 to TRBJ1-5, with 8 positions matching TRBD1. After removal of 0 bases from V and 2 bases from J, the junction contained 6 bases not matched to a gene. This CDR3 has 16 residues. From germline, CDR1 is DFQATT and CDR2 SNEGSKA (reference sequence). CDR3 in DNA: TGCAGTGCTAGAGATGGGGGACAGGTTGGCAATCAGCCCCAGCATTTT. This codes for CSARDGGQVGNQPQHF.

As regards this clonotype: A read error may produce the germline difference seen at one junction end. The chain employs TRBV6-1 and TRBJ1-1, with D possibly being TRBD1 (6 bases). Germline-derived CDR1 and CDR2 are MNHNS and SASEGT. CDR3 length: 15 residues. The CDR3 coding sequence is TGCGCCAACAGCGATGGGCCGGGGGCCGGAACTGAAGCTTTCTTT. It translates to CANSDGPGAGTEAFF.

This clonotype is a singleton in its sample. The conserved phenylalanine or tryptophan normally closing the CDR3 is absent here, so this likely arose from a read error. The rearrangement uses TRBV28 and TRBJ2-4, with a weak D call TRBD2 (5 bases). Germline V lookup: CDR1 MDHEN, CDR2 SYDVKM. This CDR3 has 17 amino acids. The CDR3 bases are TGTGTCAGCAGTCCCGGTGGAATTCTGGGAGCCAAAAACAATCAGTACTAC. This gives the protein CVSSPGGILGAKNNQYY.

With respect to this clonotype: A read error may produce the germline difference seen at one junction end. This chain connects TRBV11-3 to TRBJ2-2, with TRBD2 matching over 8 bases. Per germline, CDR1 SGHNT and CDR2 YENEEA. This CDR3 contains 18 residues. CDR3 residues: CPSSSRGAGGYRAGELFF. The CDR3 nucleotides read TGTCCCAGCAGCTCCCGGGGGGCGGGGGGATACAGAGCCGGGGAGCTGTTTTTT.

For this clonotype: A read error may be the cause here, since a much bigger clone is one base away. This chain links TRBV5-1 with TRBJ2-5; no clear D gene. Germline CDR1 and CDR2: SGHRS and YFSETQ. V shed 6 bases and J shed 2 bases, with 5 bases lying between them. The CDR3 extends over 11 amino acids. The CDR3: CASNQQETQYF. CDR3 nucleotide sequence: TGCGCCAGCAACCAACAAGAGACCCAGTACTTC.

This clonotype has just one count. A read error may account for a junction end that differs from germline. The chain carries TRBV28 and TRBJ2-7, with D tentatively TRBD2 (6 bases). CDR1 and CDR2 from the germline V gene are MDHEN and SYDVKM. The CDR3 covers 15 residues. In nucleotides, the CDR3 is TGTGCCAGCAGTTCCCTTAGTGGGACTTCCTACGAGCAGCACTTC. As protein: CASSSLSGTSYEQHF.

This clonotype was observed once. This CDR3 is missing its conserved last phenylalanine or tryptophan, likely due to a read error. The V call is TRBV6-5, the J call TRBJ2-6, with 10 bases identical to TRBD2. Germline lookup yields CDR1 MNHEY and CDR2 SVGAGI. The CDR3 loop spans 17 amino acids. The CDR3: CASSLAGASSGANILTY. In DNA, the CDR3 is TGTGCCAGCAGCCTAGCGGGAGCTAGCTCTGGGGCCAACATCCTGACTTAC.

Concerning this clonotype itself: Without the conserved terminal phenylalanine or tryptophan, this CDR3 likely stems from a read error. The chain is built from TRBV6-5 and TRBJ2-1; 7 bases agree with TRBD2. The CDR3 covers 18 residues. Germline V gene sequence: CDR1 MNHEY, CDR2 SVGAGI. The CDR3 DNA is TGTGCCAGCAATTACGGGGGTTCGGGAGGCTCTAATTACAATGAGCAGTTCCTC. Amino acid sequence: CASNYGGSGGSNYNEQFL.

Comment on this clonotype: Likely a read error: the CDR3 ends without its conserved phenylalanine or tryptophan. The V and J genes are TRBV11-3 and TRBJ2-6; tentative D call: TRBD2 (5 bases). Germline V gives CDR1 SGHNT, CDR2 YENEEA. This CDR3 region has 15 residues. DNA of the CDR3: TGTGGCAGCAGCTTAGAGGGAACTGGGGCCAACGTCCTGACTCTC. Translation gives CGSSLEGTGANVLTL.